These 28 T cell receptor beta chains were sequenced from one sample in a study of cytomegalovirus exposure and HLA in healthy donors. Libraries were prepared by immunoSEQ multiplex PCR; TCRdb keeps only in-frame clonotypes and omits some of them. The sample lists around 220,000 clones; 88% were seen once. Material: PBMCs. All receptors derive from a woman younger than 35 in good health and CMV-seronegative.

The chain is built from TRBV14 and TRBJ1-2; D uncertain. This CDR3 contains 13 residues. CDR1 SGHDN and CDR2 FVKESK come from the germline V gene. V gave up 4 bases and J gave up 6 bases, with 12 bases separating them. CDR3 amino acids: CASSPLYRHGYTF. CDR3 bases: TGTGCCAGCAGCCCACTATACCGGCATGGCTACACCTTC.

The chain employs TRBV7-6 and TRBJ2-3; TRBD2 matches 11 bases. Germline V gene lookup returns CDR1 SGHVS and CDR2 FNYEAQ. There are 15 residues in the CDR3. Trimming took 2 bases from V and 6 from J; bases not matched to a gene: 4. CDR3 DNA sequence: TGTGCCAGCAGCTTATCAGTAGCGGGAGGGGATACGCAGTATTTT. Translating it yields CASSLSVAGGDTQYF. The full variable domain, its missing parts supplied by reference TRBV7-6 and TRBJ2-3, is GAGVSQSPRYKVTKRGQDVALRCDPISGHVSLYWYRQALGQGPEFLTYFNYEAQQDKSGLPNDRFSAERPEGSISTLTIQRTEQRDSAMYRCASSLSVAGGDTQYFGPGTRLTVL.

This clone was counted once. J is TRBJ2-7 and V is TRBV30, with a possible D match to TRBD2 (6 bases). Deletions cut 1 base from V and 4 bases from J, with 20 bases between. The germline CDR1 and CDR2 sequences are GTSNPN and SVGIG (reference sequence). The CDR3 extends over 16 amino acids. CDR3 protein: CAWSAPPRGWGYEQYF. The CDR3 DNA reads TGTGCCTGGAGTGCCCCCCCGCGGGGCTGGGGTTACGAGCAGTACTTC.

The J gene is TRBJ2-7, the V gene TRBV7-9, with TRBD1 matching over 7 bases. J was trimmed by 5 bases and V by 5 bases; bases with no gene match: 6. CDR1 is SEHNR, CDR2 FQNEAQ, per germline (reference sequence). The length of the CDR3 is 13 residues. In nucleotides, the CDR3 is TGTGCCAGCAGCCCTCGGGACAGCCACGAGCAGTACTTC. It yields the protein CASSPRDSHEQYF.

CDR3 residues: CASSPMGFSGRYYTGELFF. The CDR3 nucleotides are TGTGCCAGCTCGCCAATGGGATTTAGCGGGAGATATTACACCGGGGAGCTGTTTTTT. The chain carries TRBV18 and TRBJ2-2; 9 nucleotides align to TRBD2. V gave up 6 bases and J gave up 3 bases; unmatched junction bases: 17. Germline-derived CDR1 and CDR2 are KGHSH and LQKENI. CDR3 size: 19 residues.

This clone was observed a few times. The chain is built from TRBV13 and TRBJ1-3; possibly TRBD1 for D (5 bases). Per germline, CDR1 PRHDT and CDR2 FYEKMQ (reference sequence). CDR3 length: 12 residues. The V end lost 4 bases, the J end lost 10 bases, and 11 bases lay between the germline ends. The CDR3: CASSSGGWTIYF. CDR3 in DNA: TGTGCCAGCAGCTCGGGGGGTTGGACCATATATTTT.

The chain recombines TRBV11-3 with TRBJ2-1, with TRBD2 identical over 7 bases. Germline CDR1 SGHNT, CDR2 YENEEA. Unmatched junction bases numbered 9, after V lost 2 bases and J lost 5 bases. The CDR3 runs to 16 residues. This chain's CDR3 is CASSLMGGSFDNEQFF. The CDR3 bases are TGTGCCAGCAGCTTAATGGGCGGGAGTTTCGACAATGAGCAGTTCTTC.

The rearrangement uses TRBV5-4 and TRBJ2-7, with TRBD2 matching over 12 bases. Trimming at V came to 3 bases and at J to 2 bases, leaving 9 bases not matched to a gene. Germline values: CDR1 SGHNT, CDR2 YYREEE (reference sequence). The CDR3 is 17 amino acids. CDR3 DNA: TGTGCCAGCAGCTCGTTCCAAGGACTAGCGGGAACCTACGAGCAGTACTTC. Translated, it gives CASSSFQGLAGTYEQYF.

The chain uses TRBV9 and TRBJ2-7, with 8 bases that match TRBD2. The V gene end was trimmed by 2 bases and the J gene end by 6 bases; junction bases not matched to a gene: 7. CDR3 size: 14 residues. Germline V CDR1 and CDR2: SGDLS, YYNGEE. The CDR3 DNA is TGTGCCAGCAGCGTTCTCGGGACTAGTGGCGAGCAGTACTTC. Residues: CASSVLGTSGEQYF.

V is TRBV30 and J is TRBJ2-2; 9 nucleotides align to TRBD1. The CDR3 spans 15 residues. Looked up from germline, CDR1 is GTSNPN and CDR2 is SVGIG (reference sequence). V shed 7 bases and J 4 bases; nucleotides not matched to a gene: 10. CDR3 in DNA: TGTGCCTTCACGGAGGGACAGGGTGCCACCGGGGAGCTGTTTTTT. Encoded protein: CAFTEGQGATGELFF.

The CDR3 sequence is CASSEQGVGSEKLFF. CDR3 DNA: TGTGCCAGCAGTGAGCAGGGGGTCGGGAGTGAAAAACTGTTTTTT. The chain combines TRBV2 with TRBJ1-4; 7 bases line up with TRBD1. Germline V gene data show CDR1 as SNHLY and CDR2 as FYNNEI. The CDR3 spans 15 residues. With V trimmed by 3 bases and J by 7 bases, 8 bases remained unmatched.

The chain is built from TRBV5-4 and TRBJ2-7; TRBD1 matches 11 bases. Germline-derived CDR1 and CDR2 are SGHNT and YYREEE (reference sequence). This CDR3 is built from 16 residues. J gave up 4 bases and V 4 bases, and 10 bases lay outside the gene matches. CDR3 sequence: CASSKGTGGTGYEQYF. The CDR3 nucleotides are TGTGCCAGCAGCAAAGGGACAGGGGGGACGGGGTACGAGCAGTACTTC.

CDR3 sequence (DNA): TGCGCCAGCAGCTTCTCCGGGACTAGCGGCTACGAGCAGTACTTC. Translation: CASSFSGTSGYEQYF. The chain employs TRBV5-1 and TRBJ2-7; TRBD2 agrees at 11 bases. The CDR3 totals 15 residues. Looked up from germline, CDR1 is SGHRS and CDR2 is YFSETQ. V trimming: 2 bases; J trimming: 3 bases; junction bases outside the gene matches: 4.

In its sample, this clone was seen once. The rearrangement uses TRBV19 and TRBJ2-1; D perhaps matches TRBD2 (6 bases). The CDR3 is 16 residues long. The germline V gene encodes CDR1 LNHDA and CDR2 SQIVND (reference sequence). Between the trimmed V and J ends, which lost 5 bases and 0 bases, there was a span of 14 bases. In DNA, the CDR3 is TGTGCCAGTAGTCCCAGCGCGGGGCCCTCCTACAATGAGCAGTTCTTC. Residues: CASSPSAGPSYNEQFF.

This clone was seen only a few times. This chain connects TRBV6-6 to TRBJ1-2, with D maybe TRBD1 (6 bases). CDR3 size: 13 residues. Germline V gene data show CDR1 as MNHNY and CDR2 as SVGAGI (reference sequence). V gave up 6 bases and J gave up 5 bases, with 13 bases separating them. The CDR3 nucleotides read TGTGCCAGCAGCCAGGGGCGAGGGTATGGCTACACCTTC. Translated, it gives CASSQGRGYGYTF.

The V and J genes are TRBV7-3 and TRBJ2-5, with TRBD2 matching over 9 bases. Per the germline V gene, CDR1 is SGHTA and CDR2 is FQGTGA. J lost 2 bases, V lost 2 bases, and 6 bases had no gene match. This CDR3 comprises 16 residues. The CDR3 region is CASSLAGGPNQETQYF. Here the CDR3 DNA reads TGTGCCAGCAGCTTAGCGGGAGGGCCCAATCAAGAGACCCAGTACTTC.

This clone was recorded a few times. The rearrangement links TRBV5-4 to TRBJ1-1; weak D call: TRBD1 (6 bases). Germline loops: CDR1 SGHNT, CDR2 YYREEE (reference sequence). The CDR3 loop spans 14 amino acids. V lost 0 bases, J lost 2 bases, and 8 bases lay in between. This CDR3 reads CASSLGQANTEAFF. CDR3 DNA: TGTGCCAGCAGCTTGGGACAGGCTAACACTGAAGCTTTCTTT.

The chain has TRBV9 and TRBJ1-1, with D tentatively TRBD1 (6 bases). This CDR3 contains 15 residues. Germline V gene lookup returns CDR1 SGDLS and CDR2 YYNGEE. V gave up 6 bases and J gave up 0 bases, with 15 bases separating them. Here the CDR3 DNA reads TGTGCCAGCACCTTACGACAGGCGGTGAACACTGAAGCTTTCTTT. The encoded protein is CASTLRQAVNTEAFF.

This clone has only one observation. This chain connects TRBV28 to TRBJ1-2, with TRBD1 identical over 7 bases. Germline CDR1 and CDR2: MDHEN and SYDVKM. The J segment lost 6 bases and the V segment lost 5 bases, leaving 6 bases of the junction unmatched. The CDR3 length is 13 residues. CDR3 region: CASSLQGWDGYTF. The CDR3 region has the DNA TGTGCCAGCAGTCTACAGGGGTGGGATGGCTACACCTTC.

The chain links TRBV6-6 to TRBJ1-2; 7 positions match TRBD1. Germline V gives CDR1 MNHNY, CDR2 SVGAGI (reference sequence). The CDR3 spans 15 residues. V lost 10 bases to trimming and J lost 1 base; unmatched junction nucleotides: 12. The CDR3 loop is CATKPGQRLNYGYTF. CDR3 coding DNA: TGTGCCACCAAGCCGGGACAGAGACTTAACTATGGCTACACCTTC.

The V call is TRBV20-1, the J call TRBJ2-7, with D maybe TRBD1 (5 bases). CDR1 and CDR2 from the germline V gene are DFQATT and SNEGSKA (reference sequence). Trimming removed 3 bases at V and 5 bases at J, with 8 bases between. This CDR3 comprises 11 residues. CDR3 in DNA: TGCAGTGCTAGGGGGCACCACGAGCAGTACTTC. This sequence encodes CSARGHHEQYF.

The chain joins TRBV28 to TRBJ2-1; 9 nucleotides line up with TRBD1. V lost 2 bases and J lost 7; bases outside the gene matches: 6. The CDR3 is 15 amino acids. Germline V gene lookup returns CDR1 MDHEN and CDR2 SYDVKM. The CDR3 DNA follows: TGTGCCAGCAGTTTACCCGGGACAGGGAAGAATGAGCAGTTCTTC. Its protein is CASSLPGTGKNEQFF.

The chain joins TRBV9 to TRBJ2-1; 9 bases are shared with TRBD1. Germline CDR1 and CDR2: SGDLS and YYNGEE. J was trimmed by 8 bases and V by 4 bases; bases with no gene match: 4. This CDR3 is 13 amino acids long. CDR3 loop: CASSPTGGHEQFF. The CDR3 coding sequence is TGTGCCAGCAGCCCCACAGGGGGCCATGAGCAGTTCTTC.

The CDR3 spells CSVEVSSYEQYF. As DNA, the CDR3 is TGCAGCGTTGAGGTGAGCTCCTACGAGCAGTACTTC. The chain employs TRBV29-1 and TRBJ2-7; D gene unclear. The ends were cut back, 3 bases at V and 0 bases at J, with 6 bases in the middle. This CDR3 has 12 amino acids. Germline assignment: CDR1 SQVTM and CDR2 ANQGSEA.

In its sample, this clone was seen once. J is TRBJ1-2 and V is TRBV28; TRBD1 aligns across 8 bases. Germline CDR1 reads MDHEN; CDR2 reads SYDVKM. Losses at the gene ends were 4 bases for V and 4 bases for J; bases not matched to a gene: 5. The CDR3 contains 14 residues. CDR3 region: CASSSRDRIYGYTF. Written as DNA, the CDR3 is TGTGCCAGCAGTTCCCGGGACAGGATCTATGGCTACACCTTC.

This clone showed up just a few times. The rearrangement links TRBV28 to TRBJ1-5; a possible D gene is TRBD1 (6 bases). V shed 6 bases and J shed 2 bases, with 14 bases lying between them. The CDR3 is 15 amino acids. Germline CDR1 reads MDHEN; CDR2 reads SYDVKM. The CDR3 DNA reads TGTGCCAGCAGCCCTAGGGGGTATGGCAATCAGCCCCAGCATTTT. Translating gives CASSPRGYGNQPQHF.

The chain's CDR3 is CSVWGDGEAFF. The CDR3 DNA sequence: TGCAGCGTCTGGGGGGACGGTGAAGCTTTCTTT. V and J are TRBV29-1 and TRBJ1-1; D perhaps matches TRBD1 (5 bases). Per the germline V gene, CDR1 is SQVTM and CDR2 is ANQGSEA. The CDR3 is 11 amino acids. Trimming took 6 bases from V and 7 from J, leaving 12 bases between them.

The chain employs TRBV27 and TRBJ2-7; D is uncertain. Trimming took off 2 bases at V and 3 bases at J, with 8 bases between the two ends. There are 13 residues in the CDR3. Germline assignment: CDR1 MNHEY and CDR2 SMNVEV (reference sequence). As DNA, the CDR3 is TGTGCCAGCAGTTTAGGCCCTTTCTACGAGCAGTACTTC. Translation gives CASSLGPFYEQYF.